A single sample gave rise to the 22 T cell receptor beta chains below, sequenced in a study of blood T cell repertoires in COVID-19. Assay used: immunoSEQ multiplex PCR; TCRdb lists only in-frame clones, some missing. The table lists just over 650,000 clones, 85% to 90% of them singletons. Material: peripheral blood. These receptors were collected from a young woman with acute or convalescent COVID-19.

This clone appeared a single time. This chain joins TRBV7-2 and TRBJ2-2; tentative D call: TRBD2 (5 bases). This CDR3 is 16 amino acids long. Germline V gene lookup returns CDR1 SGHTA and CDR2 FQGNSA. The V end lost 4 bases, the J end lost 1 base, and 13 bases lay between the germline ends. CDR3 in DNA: TGTGCCAGCAGCTCGAGAGACCGGGAGAACACCGGGGAGCTGTTTTTT. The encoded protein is CASSSRDRENTGELFF.

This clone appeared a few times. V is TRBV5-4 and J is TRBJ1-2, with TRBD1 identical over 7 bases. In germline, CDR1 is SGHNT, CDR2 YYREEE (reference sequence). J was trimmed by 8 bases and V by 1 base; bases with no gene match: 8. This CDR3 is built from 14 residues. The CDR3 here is CASSLLQGLEGYTF. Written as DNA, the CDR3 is TGTGCCAGCAGCTTGTTACAGGGGTTGGAGGGCTACACCTTC.

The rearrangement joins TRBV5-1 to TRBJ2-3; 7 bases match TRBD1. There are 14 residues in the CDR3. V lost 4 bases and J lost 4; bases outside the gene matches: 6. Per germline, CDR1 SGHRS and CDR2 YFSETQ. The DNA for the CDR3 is TGCGCCAGCAGCCAGGGGGATATTGCAGATACGCAGTATTTT. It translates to CASSQGDIADTQYF. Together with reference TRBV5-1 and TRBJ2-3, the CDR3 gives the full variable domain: KAGVTQTPRYLIKTRGQQVTLSCSPISGHRSVSWYQQTPGQGLQFLFEYFSETQRNKGNFPGRFSGRQFSNSRSEMNVSTLELGDSALYLCASSQGDIADTQYFGPGTRLTVL.

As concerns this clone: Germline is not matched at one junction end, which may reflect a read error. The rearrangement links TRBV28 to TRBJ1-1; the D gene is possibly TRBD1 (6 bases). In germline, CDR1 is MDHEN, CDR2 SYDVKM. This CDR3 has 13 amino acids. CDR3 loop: CAGRGTPNTEAFF. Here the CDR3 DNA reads TGTGCCGGCAGGGGCACTCCGAACACTGAAGCTTTCTTT.

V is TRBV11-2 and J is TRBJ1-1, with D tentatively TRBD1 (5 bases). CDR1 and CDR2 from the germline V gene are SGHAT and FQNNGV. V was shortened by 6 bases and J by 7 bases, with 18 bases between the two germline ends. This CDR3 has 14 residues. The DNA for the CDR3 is TGTGCCAGCAGGCGTCCGGGGGTTTCGGATGAAGCTTTCTTT. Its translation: CASRRPGVSDEAFF.

In DNA form, the CDR3 reads TGTGCCAGCAGTCAGGGGCCGGGCCCCCTCCACTTT. It encodes CASSQGPGPLHF. This chain connects TRBV6-5 to TRBJ1-6; possibly TRBD1 for D (6 bases). CDR1 is MNHEY, CDR2 SVGAGI, per germline. The CDR3 length is 12 residues. V was clipped by 5 bases and J by 13 bases, with 12 bases between them.

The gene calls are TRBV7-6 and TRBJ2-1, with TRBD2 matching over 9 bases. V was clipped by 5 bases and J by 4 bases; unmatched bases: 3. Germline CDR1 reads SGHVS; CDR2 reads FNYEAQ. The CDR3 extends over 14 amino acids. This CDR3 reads CASSAGGTYNEQFF. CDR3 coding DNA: TGTGCCAGCAGCGCGGGGGGGACGTACAATGAGCAGTTCTTC.

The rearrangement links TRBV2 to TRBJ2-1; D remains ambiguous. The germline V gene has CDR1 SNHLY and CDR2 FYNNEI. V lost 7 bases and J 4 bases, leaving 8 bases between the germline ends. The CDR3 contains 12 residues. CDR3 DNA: TGTGCCAGCACCCGAGAGTACAATGAGCAGTTCTTC. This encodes CASTREYNEQFF. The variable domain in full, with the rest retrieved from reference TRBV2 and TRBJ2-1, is EPEVTQTPSHQVTQMGQEVILRCVPISNHLYFYWYRQILGQKVEFLVSFYNNEISEKSEIFDDQFSVERPDGSNFTLKIRSTKLEDSAMYFCASTREYNEQFFGPGTRLTVL.

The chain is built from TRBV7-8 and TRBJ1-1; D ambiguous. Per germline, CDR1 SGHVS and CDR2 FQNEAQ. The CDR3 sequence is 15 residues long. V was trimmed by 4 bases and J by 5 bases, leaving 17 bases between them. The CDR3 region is CASSSPRVGGTEAFF. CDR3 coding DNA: TGTGCCAGCAGCTCCCCGCGGGTTGGTGGGACTGAAGCTTTCTTT.

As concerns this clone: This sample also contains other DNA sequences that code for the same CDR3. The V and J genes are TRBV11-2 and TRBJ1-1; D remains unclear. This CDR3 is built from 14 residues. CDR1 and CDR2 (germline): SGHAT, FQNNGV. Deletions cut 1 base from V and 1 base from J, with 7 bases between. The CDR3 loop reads CASSLVAGNTEAFF. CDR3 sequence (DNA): TGTGCCAGCAGCTTAGTGGCGGGGAACACTGAAGCTTTCTTT.

The CDR3, as DNA: TGCGCCAGCAGCCAGACAGGGAGTGTAAGCAATCAGCCCCAGCATTTT. Its translation is CASSQTGSVSNQPQHF. J is TRBJ1-5 and V is TRBV4-1; 7 bases agree with TRBD1. Germline V gene sequence: CDR1 MGHRA, CDR2 YSYEKL. J was trimmed by 1 base and V by 3 bases; bases with no gene match: 6. CDR3 length: 16 residues.

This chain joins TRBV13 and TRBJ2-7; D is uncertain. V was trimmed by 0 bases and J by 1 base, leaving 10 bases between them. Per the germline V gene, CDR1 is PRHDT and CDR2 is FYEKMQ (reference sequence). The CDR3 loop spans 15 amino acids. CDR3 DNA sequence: TGTGCCAGCAGCTTAGGGCACAGCACATCCTACGAGCAGTACTTC. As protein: CASSLGHSTSYEQYF.

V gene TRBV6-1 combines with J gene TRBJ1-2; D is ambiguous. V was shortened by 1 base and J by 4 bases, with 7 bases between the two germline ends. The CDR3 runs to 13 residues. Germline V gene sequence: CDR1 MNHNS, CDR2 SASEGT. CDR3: CASSEGEVYGYTF. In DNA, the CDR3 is TGTGCCAGCAGTGAAGGAGAGGTCTATGGCTACACCTTC.

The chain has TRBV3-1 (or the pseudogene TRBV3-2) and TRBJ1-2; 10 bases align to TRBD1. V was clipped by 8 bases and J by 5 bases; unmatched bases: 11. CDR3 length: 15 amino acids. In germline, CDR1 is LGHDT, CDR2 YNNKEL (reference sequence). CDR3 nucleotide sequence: TGTGCCAGCTGGGACAGGGGAGGGGGGCCTTATGGCTACACCTTC. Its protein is CASWDRGGGPYGYTF.

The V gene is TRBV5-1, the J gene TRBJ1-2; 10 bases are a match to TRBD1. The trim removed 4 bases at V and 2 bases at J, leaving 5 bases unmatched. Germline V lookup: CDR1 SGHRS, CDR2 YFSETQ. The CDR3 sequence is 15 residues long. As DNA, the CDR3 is TGCGCCAGCAGCACCTGGACAGGGGGAAACTATGGCTACACCTTC. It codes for CASSTWTGGNYGYTF.

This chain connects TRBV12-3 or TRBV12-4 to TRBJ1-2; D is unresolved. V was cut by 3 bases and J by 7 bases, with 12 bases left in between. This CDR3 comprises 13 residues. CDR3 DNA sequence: TGTGCCAGCAGTTTCCCGAGACTTCGTGGCTACACCTTC. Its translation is CASSFPRLRGYTF.

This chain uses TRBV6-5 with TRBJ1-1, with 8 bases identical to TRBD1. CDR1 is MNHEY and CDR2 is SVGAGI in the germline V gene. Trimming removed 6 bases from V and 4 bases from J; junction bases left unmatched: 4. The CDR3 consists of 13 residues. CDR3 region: CASRDTGGTEAFF. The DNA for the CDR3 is TGTGCCAGCAGGGATACAGGGGGCACTGAAGCTTTCTTT.

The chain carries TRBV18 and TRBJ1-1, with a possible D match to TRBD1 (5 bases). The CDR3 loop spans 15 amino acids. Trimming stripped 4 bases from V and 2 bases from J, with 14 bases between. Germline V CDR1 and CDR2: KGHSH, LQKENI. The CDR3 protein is CASSRGTGGNTEAFF. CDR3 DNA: TGTGCCAGCTCACGTGGGACGGGAGGTAACACTGAAGCTTTCTTT.

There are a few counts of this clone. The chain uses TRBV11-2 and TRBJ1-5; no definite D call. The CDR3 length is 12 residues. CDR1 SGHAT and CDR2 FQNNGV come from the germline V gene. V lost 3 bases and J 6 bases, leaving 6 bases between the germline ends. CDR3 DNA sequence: TGTGCCAGCAGCTTCCCAGGTCAGCCCCAGCATTTT. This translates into CASSFPGQPQHF.

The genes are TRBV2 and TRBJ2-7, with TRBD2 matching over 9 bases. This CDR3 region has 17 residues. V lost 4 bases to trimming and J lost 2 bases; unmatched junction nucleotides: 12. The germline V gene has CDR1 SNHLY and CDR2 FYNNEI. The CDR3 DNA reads TGTGCCAGCAGTGGCCCCCTTTTAGCGGGGGAAGCCTACGAGCAGTACTTC. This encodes CASSGPLLAGEAYEQYF.

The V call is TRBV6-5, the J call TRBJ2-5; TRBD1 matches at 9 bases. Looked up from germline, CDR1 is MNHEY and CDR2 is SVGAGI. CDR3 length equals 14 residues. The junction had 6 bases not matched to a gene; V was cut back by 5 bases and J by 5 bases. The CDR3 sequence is CASSPDRGYETQYF. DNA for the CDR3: TGTGCCAGCAGTCCAGACAGGGGGTACGAGACCCAGTACTTC.

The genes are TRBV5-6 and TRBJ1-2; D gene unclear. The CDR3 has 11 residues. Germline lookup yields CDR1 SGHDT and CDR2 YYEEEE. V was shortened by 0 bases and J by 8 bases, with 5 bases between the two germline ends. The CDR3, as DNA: TGTGCCAGCAGCTTGGCCCTCGGCTACACCTTC. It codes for CASSLALGYTF.